These 9 T cell receptor beta chains share one sample of origin, sequenced in a study of blood T cell repertoires in COVID-19. TCRdb keeps only in-frame clones here, not all; method: immunoSEQ multiplex PCR. The sample contains more than 95,000 clones, about 80% of which appear only once. Sequencing input: peripheral blood. These receptor sequences come from a human donor in a cohort sampled during active COVID-19.

The chain has TRBV7-2 and TRBJ2-2; D is unresolved. Germline V gene sequence: CDR1 SGHTA, CDR2 FQGNSA. The V and J ends lost 6 bases and 5 bases respectively, with 10 bases between them. The CDR3 has 13 amino acids. CDR3 nucleotides: TGTGCCAGCAGGCCCCAGTGGACCGGGGAGCTGTTTTTT. Translated: CASRPQWTGELFF.

This clone was found a few times. This chain connects TRBV3-1 (or the pseudogene TRBV3-2) to TRBJ1-3; TRBD1 is a possible D gene (6 bases). V was shortened by 1 base and J by 3 bases, with 13 bases between the two germline ends. The germline CDR1 and CDR2 sequences are LGHDT and YNNKEL (reference sequence). The CDR3 is 16 amino acids. The CDR3 here is CASSQATRQVGNTIYF. CDR3 in DNA: TGTGCCAGCAGCCAAGCCACCCGACAGGTTGGAAACACCATATATTTT.

The chain is built from TRBV5-6 and TRBJ2-1; TRBD2 matches at 10 bases. This CDR3 region has 16 residues. The J segment lost 6 bases and the V segment lost 3 bases, leaving 9 bases of the junction unmatched. CDR1 and CDR2 (germline): SGHDT, YYEEEE. The CDR3 bases are TGTGCCAGCAGCTGGGGGCCAGCGGGAGGGGCCAATGAGCAGTTCTTC. Its translation: CASSWGPAGGANEQFF.

With regard to this clone: Other DNA sequences within the sample encode an identical CDR3. The V and J genes are TRBV5-1 and TRBJ1-1, with 8 bases fitting TRBD1. The ends lost 4 bases at V and 5 bases at J; junction bases unmatched: 7. The germline V gene encodes CDR1 SGHRS and CDR2 YFSETQ. The CDR3 is 14 amino acids. CDR3 DNA: TGCGCCAGCAGCGCTGGGACAGGTGGGACTGAAGCTTTCTTT. The encoded protein is CASSAGTGGTEAFF. Full variable domain (missing parts from reference TRBV5-1 and TRBJ1-1): KAGVTQTPRYLIKTRGQQVTLSCSPISGHRSVSWYQQTPGQGLQFLFEYFSETQRNKGNFPGRFSGRQFSNSRSEMNVSTLELGDSALYLCASSAGTGGTEAFFGQGTRLTVV.

The chain recombines TRBV11-3 with TRBJ2-1, with TRBD2 matching over 12 bases. Germline lookup yields CDR1 SGHNT and CDR2 YENEEA. V dropped 6 bases and J dropped 4; count of bases not matched to a gene: 7. CDR3 length: 16 residues. Here the CDR3 DNA reads TGTGCCAGCAGTGCCCGGACTAGCGGGGCATACAATGAGCAGTTCTTC. It is translated as CASSARTSGAYNEQFF.

Concerning this clone: The junction departs from germline at one end; a sequencing error may be responsible. Here the CDR3 reads CAISGKGDYGYTF. Written as DNA, the CDR3 is TGTGCCATCAGTGGGAAGGGCGACTACGGCTACACCTTC. The rearrangement joins TRBV10-3 to TRBJ1-2; D ambiguous. The germline V gene encodes CDR1 ENHRY and CDR2 SYGVKD. The CDR3 is made up of 13 amino acids.

A single count supports this clone. The genes are TRBV7-2 and TRBJ2-2; 9 bases are shared with TRBD1. V shed 6 bases and J 6 bases; nucleotides not matched to a gene: 5. Germline CDR1 and CDR2: SGHTA and FQGNSA. This CDR3 region has 14 residues. The CDR3 coding sequence is TGTGCCAGCAGAAGGACAGGGGTTCCCGGGGAGCTGTTTTTT. It encodes CASRRTGVPGELFF.

This clone was detected a few times. The chain recombines TRBV11-2 with TRBJ1-6; the D gene is possibly TRBD1 (5 bases). CDR1 is SGHAT, CDR2 FQNNGV, per germline. Trimming stripped 5 bases from V and 9 bases from J, with 17 bases between. This CDR3 spans 15 amino acids. The CDR3 sequence: CASSTPDIIGSPLHF. The CDR3 DNA is TGTGCCAGCAGCACCCCGGACATAATTGGTTCACCCCTCCACTTT. Full variable domain (missing parts from reference TRBV11-2 and TRBJ1-6): EAGVAQSPRYKIIEKRQSVAFWCNPISGHATLYWYQQILGQGPKLLIQFQNNGVVDDSQLPKDRFSAERLKGVDSTLKIQPAKLEDSAVYLCASSTPDIIGSPLHFGNGTRLTVT.

J is TRBJ1-2 and V is TRBV18, with TRBD1 matching 10 bases. V lost 3 bases to trimming and J lost 8 bases; unmatched junction nucleotides: 9. Germline lookup yields CDR1 KGHSH and CDR2 LQKENI. The CDR3 covers 15 residues. CDR3 residues: CASSPGTGDLGGYTF. CDR3 coding DNA: TGTGCCAGCTCACCCGGGACAGGGGACCTCGGGGGCTACACCTTC.